The clone carrying this T cell receptor beta chain was observed many times. Its target is unknown. RNA transcripts gave rise to amplified TCR beta CDR3 regions. The HTBI primer set drove a first-round RT-PCR of the TCR CDR3. Each CDR3 protein is one row after TCRdb ran MiXCR on the multiplex PCR reads. The data hold 400,000 to 600,000 distinct CDR3 sequences, with under 25% observed a single time. The data stem from a study of T cells in Graves' hyperthyroidism and ophthalmopathy. Study information: At initial diagnosis, before any treatment had begun, peripheral blood was obtained. The study's findings and limits: Within blood appeared most thyroid clonotypes that had expanded above 0.001.

Hyperthyroidism had been newly diagnosed in patients aged 18 to 65, and its duration was under 2 months. Every diagnosis used clinical symptoms, serum thyroxine and TRAb, thyroid ultrasound and orbital computed tomography. The TCR comes from a man younger than 35 with Graves' hyperthyroidism. The sequenced sample consisted of blood.

CDR3 in DNA: TGTGCCAGCAGCCGGACAGGATACAATCAGCCCCAGCATTTT. Protein product: CASSRTGYNQPQHF. The V gene is TRBV6-1, the J gene TRBJ1-5, with 7 bases lining up with TRBD1. V dropped 6 bases and J dropped 3; count of bases not matched to a gene: 5. The length of the CDR3 is 14 residues. From germline, CDR1 is MNHNS and CDR2 SASEGT.